The TCR beta chain described here comes from a study of T cells in Graves' hyperthyroidism and ophthalmopathy. RNA transcripts yielded amplified TCR beta CDR3 regions. With the HTBI primer set, the TCR CDR3 went through a first round of RT-PCR. A single record per CDR3 protein comes from TCRdb applying MiXCR to the multiplex PCR reads. The sample has a few hundred thousand distinct CDR3 sequences; roughly 18% are singletons. Findings of the study overall: Stable hyperthyroidism was told apart from ophthalmopathy by a model built on 13 V-J features. Blood held most thyroid clonotypes expanded above 0.001 frequency.

Germline V gives CDR1 SGHVS, CDR2 FQNEAQ. The CDR3 contains 15 residues. With V trimmed by 6 bases and J by 3 bases, 6 bases remained unmatched. This clonotype was seen at least ten times. The antigen is undetermined. Uncontrolled infections, other autoimmune diseases, pregnancy or lactation led to exclusion of patients. PBMCs were derived from 10 ml fresh peripheral blood. Sequencing was performed on blood. The rearrangement uses TRBV7-8 and TRBJ2-5; 11 bases line up with TRBD2. The sequence derives from a woman aged 18 to 35 with Graves' ophthalmopathy. The CDR3 DNA is TGTGCCAGCAGTCACCCGGGACTAGCGGAAGAGACCCAGTACTTC. Translated: CASSHPGLAEETQYF.